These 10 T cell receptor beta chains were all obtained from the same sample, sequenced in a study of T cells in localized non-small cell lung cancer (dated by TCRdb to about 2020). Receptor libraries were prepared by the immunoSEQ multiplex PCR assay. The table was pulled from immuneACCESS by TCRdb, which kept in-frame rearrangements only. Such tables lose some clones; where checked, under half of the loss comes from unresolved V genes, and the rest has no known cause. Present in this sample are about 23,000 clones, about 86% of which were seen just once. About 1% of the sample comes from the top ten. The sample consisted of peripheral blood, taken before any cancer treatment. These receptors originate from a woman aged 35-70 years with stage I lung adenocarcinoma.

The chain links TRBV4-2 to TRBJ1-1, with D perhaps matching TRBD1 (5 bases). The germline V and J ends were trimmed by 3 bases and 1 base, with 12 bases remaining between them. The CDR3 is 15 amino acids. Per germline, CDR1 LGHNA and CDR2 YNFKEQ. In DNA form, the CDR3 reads TGTGCCAGCAGCCATGTTATCACAGGGAACACTGAAGCTTTCTTT. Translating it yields CASSHVITGNTEAFF.

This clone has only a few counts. The CDR3 region is CATRYLRVLEAFF. Written as DNA, the CDR3 is TGTGCCACCAGATACCTACGTGTCCTTGAAGCTTTCTTT. This sequence joins TRBV15 and TRBJ1-1; D gene uncertain. Germline V lookup: CDR1 LNHNV, CDR2 YYDKDF (reference sequence). V was shortened by 6 bases and J by 7 bases, with 15 bases between the two germline ends. This CDR3 spans 13 amino acids.

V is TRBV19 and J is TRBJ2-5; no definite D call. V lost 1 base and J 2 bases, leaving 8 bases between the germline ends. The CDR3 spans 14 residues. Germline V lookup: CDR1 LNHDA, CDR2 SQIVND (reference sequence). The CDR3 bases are TGTGCCAGTAGTATAGCCGTACAGCAAGAGACCCAGTACTTC. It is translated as CASSIAVQQETQYF.

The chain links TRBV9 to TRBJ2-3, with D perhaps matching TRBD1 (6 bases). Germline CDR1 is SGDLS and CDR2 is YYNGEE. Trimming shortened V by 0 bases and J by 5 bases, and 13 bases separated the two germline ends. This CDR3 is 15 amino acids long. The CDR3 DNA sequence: TGTGCCAGCAGCGTAGAGGGCCCAGGGGTAGATACGCAGTATTTT. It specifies CASSVEGPGVDTQYF. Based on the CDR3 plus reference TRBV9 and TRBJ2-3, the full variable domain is DSGVTQTPKHLITATGQRVTLRCSPRSGDLSVYWYQQSLDQGLQFLIQYYNGEERAKGNILERFSAQQFPDLHSELNLSSLELGDSALYFCASSVEGPGVDTQYFGPGTRLTVL.

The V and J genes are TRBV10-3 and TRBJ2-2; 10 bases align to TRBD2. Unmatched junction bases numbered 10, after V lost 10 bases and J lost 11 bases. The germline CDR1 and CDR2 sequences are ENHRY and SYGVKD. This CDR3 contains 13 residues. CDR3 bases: TGTGCCACGATGATTCTAGCGGGGGCTGAGCTGTTTTTT. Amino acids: CATMILAGAELFF.

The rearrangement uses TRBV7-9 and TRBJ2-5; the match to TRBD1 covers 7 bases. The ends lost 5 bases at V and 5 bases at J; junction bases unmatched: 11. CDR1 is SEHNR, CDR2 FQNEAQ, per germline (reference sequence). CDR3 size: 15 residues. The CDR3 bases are TGTGCCAGCAGCGGGGTCAGAGGGGGCTCTGAGACCCAGTACTTC. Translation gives CASSGVRGGSETQYF.

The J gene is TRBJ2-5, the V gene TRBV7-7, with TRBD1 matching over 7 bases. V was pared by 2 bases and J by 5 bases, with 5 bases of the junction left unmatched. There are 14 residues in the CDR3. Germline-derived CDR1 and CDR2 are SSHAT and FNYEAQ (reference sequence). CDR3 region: CASSLSQGSETQYF. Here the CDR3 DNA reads TGTGCCAGCAGCTTATCACAGGGGTCGGAGACCCAGTACTTC.

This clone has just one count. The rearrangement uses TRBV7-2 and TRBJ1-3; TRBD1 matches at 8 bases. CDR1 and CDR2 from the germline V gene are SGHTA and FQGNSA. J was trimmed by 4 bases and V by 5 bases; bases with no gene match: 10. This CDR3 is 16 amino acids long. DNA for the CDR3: TGTGCCAGCAGCCACCCGACAGGGGTTGACGGAAACACCATATATTTT. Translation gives CASSHPTGVDGNTIYF.

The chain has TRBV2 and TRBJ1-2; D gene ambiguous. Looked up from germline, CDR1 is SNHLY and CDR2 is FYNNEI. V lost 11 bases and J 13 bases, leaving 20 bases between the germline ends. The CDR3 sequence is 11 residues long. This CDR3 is CAGRSAVSFTF. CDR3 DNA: TGTGCCGGTAGATCGGCGGTTTCCTTCACCTTC. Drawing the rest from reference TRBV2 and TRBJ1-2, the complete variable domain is EPEVTQTPSHQVTQMGQEVILRCVPISNHLYFYWYRQILGQKVEFLVSFYNNEISEKSEIFDDQFSVERPDGSNFTLKIRSTKLEDSAMYFCAGRSAVSFTFGSGTRLTVV.

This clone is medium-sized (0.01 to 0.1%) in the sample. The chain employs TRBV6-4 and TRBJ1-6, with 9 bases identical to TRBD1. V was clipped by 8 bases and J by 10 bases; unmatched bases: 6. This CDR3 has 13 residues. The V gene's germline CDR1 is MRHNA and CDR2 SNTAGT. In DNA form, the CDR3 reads TGTGCCAGCCGGGACAGGGTAGGATCACCCCTCCACTTT. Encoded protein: CASRDRVGSPLHF.